The 19 T cell receptor beta chains given below trace back to one sample, sequenced in a study of metastatic and nonmetastatic thyroid tumors. Via MiXCR, TCRdb re-called the PCR reads. The sample lists around 34,000 clones, approximately 15% seen once, with 15% to 20% in the top ten. Thyroid surgery took place with no prior treatment in any patient. The sample consisted of blood. The receptor set was obtained from a male donor with papillary thyroid cancer or a benign thyroid nodule (not recorded which). Some clones in this sample may be carry-over from other donors' samples.

With regard to this clone: This clone may be a read error of a much larger clone one base away. Likely a read error: the CDR3 ends without its conserved phenylalanine or tryptophan. This chain joins TRBV7-9 and TRBJ2-7, with D maybe TRBD1 (6 bases). The germline V gene has CDR1 SEHNR and CDR2 FQNEAQ (reference sequence). With 5 bases removed from V and 0 bases from J, the gap between germline ends came to 14 bases. This CDR3 comprises 15 residues. CDR3: CASSARDTSSYEQYS. CDR3 nucleotides: TGTGCCAGCAGCGCCCGGGACACGAGCTCCTACGAGCAGTACTCC.

This clone was observed at least ten times. The chain has TRBV6-6 and TRBJ2-2, with D possibly matching TRBD2 (5 bases). CDR1 is MNHNY, CDR2 SVGAGI, per germline (reference sequence). The CDR3 has 20 amino acids. The ends were cut back, 5 bases at V and 6 bases at J, with 31 bases in the middle. The CDR3: CASSPSRSRALRAVAGELFF. The DNA for the CDR3 is TGTGCCAGCAGTCCCTCAAGGTCTCGTGCCCTGCGGGCCGTCGCCGGGGAGCTGTTTTTT.

V usage is TRBV6-2 or TRBV6-3 and J usage is TRBJ2-3; 11 nucleotides line up with TRBD1. The CDR3 consists of 16 residues. The junction had 7 bases not matched to a gene; V was cut back by 3 bases and J by 5 bases. CDR1 is MNHEY, CDR2 SVGEGT, per germline. The DNA for the CDR3 is TGTGCCAGCAGTTATTACCGGGACAGGGGGAAAGATACGCAGTATTTT. This codes for CASSYYRDRGKDTQYF.

This clone was counted at least ten times. The chain combines TRBV6-2 or TRBV6-3 with TRBJ2-1; 9 positions match TRBD2. CDR3 size: 17 residues. V lost 2 bases, J lost 3 bases, and 8 bases stayed unmatched. The germline CDR1 and CDR2 sequences are MNHEY and SVGEGT. CDR3 DNA sequence: TGTGCCAGCAGTTACCTCAGGTATAGCGGGAGCTACAATGAGCAGTTCTTC. The encoded protein is CASSYLRYSGSYNEQFF.

Ten or more counts support this clone. The chain links TRBV27 to TRBJ2-7; 11 nucleotides agree with TRBD2. The J segment lost 4 bases and the V segment lost 5 bases, leaving 4 bases of the junction unmatched. The CDR3 runs 14 residues. From germline, CDR1 is MNHEY and CDR2 SMNVEV (reference sequence). This CDR3 reads CASSTGLAGYEQYF. The CDR3 DNA reads TGTGCCAGCAGTACTGGACTAGCGGGTTACGAGCAGTACTTC.

This clone has a count of ten or more. J is TRBJ1-6 and V is TRBV6-1; D is unclear. CDR1 and CDR2 (germline): MNHNS, SASEGT. The CDR3 is 14 residues long. The V end lost 5 bases, the J end lost 9 bases, and 14 bases lay between the germline ends. The CDR3 reads CASSWEEERSPLHF. CDR3 nucleotides: TGTGCCAGCAGTTGGGAGGAGGAGCGTTCACCCCTCCACTTT.

This clone was detected many times. The V and J genes are TRBV20-1 and TRBJ2-1, with 9 positions matching TRBD1. J gave up 5 bases and V 7 bases, and 12 bases lay outside the gene matches. The CDR3 consists of 15 residues. CDR1 is DFQATT and CDR2 is SNEGSKA in the germline V gene (reference sequence). Here the CDR3 DNA reads TGCAGTGTCTCCCGATGGGACAGGGTAAACAATGAGCAGTTCTTC. Translated: CSVSRWDRVNNEQFF.

Many counts were recorded for this clone. The CDR3 loop is CASRPGGGKTYEQYF. The CDR3 nucleotides are TGTGCCAGCAGGCCTGGCGGGGGTAAGACCTACGAGCAGTACTTC. The chain is built from TRBV6-2 or TRBV6-3 and TRBJ2-7; TRBD2 agrees at 7 bases. V gave up 6 bases and J gave up 2 bases; unmatched junction bases: 10. This CDR3 contains 15 residues. The germline gives CDR1 MNHEY, CDR2 SVGEGT.

This clone is medium-sized within its sample. J is TRBJ2-1 and V is TRBV5-1, with 13 bases identical to TRBD2. This CDR3 has 17 residues. With 6 bases clipped from V and 8 bases from J, the junction kept 14 bases outside the gene matches. In germline, CDR1 is SGHRS, CDR2 YFSETQ. CDR3 region: CASTPLTSGRVFDEQFF. The CDR3 DNA follows: TGCGCCAGCACCCCCCTAACTAGCGGGAGGGTTTTTGATGAGCAGTTCTTC.

At least ten counts were recorded for this clone. The chain combines TRBV18 with TRBJ2-1; D may be TRBD2 (6 bases). CDR1 is KGHSH, CDR2 LQKENI, per germline. V lost 0 bases and J lost 2, with 11 bases in between. The CDR3 is 16 amino acids. The DNA for the CDR3 is TGTGCCAGCTCACCACCCGGAGGGCCCCCCTACAATGAGCAGTTCTTC. Protein sequence: CASSPPGGPPYNEQFF.

This clone was recorded many times. The chain is built from TRBV9 and TRBJ1-4; D ambiguous. This CDR3 is 13 amino acids long. Trimming took 2 bases from V and 8 from J, leaving 10 bases between them. The V gene's germline CDR1 is SGDLS and CDR2 YYNGEE. For the CDR3, the DNA is TGTGCCAGCAGCGTTGGGGTGGAAGAAAAACTGTTTTTT. Protein sequence: CASSVGVEEKLFF. The full variable domain, completed using reference TRBV9 and TRBJ1-4, is DSGVTQTPKHLITATGQRVTLRCSPRSGDLSVYWYQQSLDQGLQFLIQYYNGEERAKGNILERFSAQQFPDLHSELNLSSLELGDSALYFCASSVGVEEKLFFGSGTQLSVL.

This clone has a count of ten or more. The sample holds other DNA sequences that translate to the same CDR3. V and J are TRBV5-4 and TRBJ2-3; D not resolved. The CDR3 has 11 amino acids. The germline V gene encodes CDR1 SGHNT and CDR2 YYREEE (reference sequence). V was pared by 3 bases and J by 5 bases, with 4 bases between. The CDR3 sequence is CASSWRDTQYF. CDR3 coding DNA: TGTGCCAGCAGCTGGCGAGATACGCAGTATTTT.

This clone was picked up many times. This sequence joins TRBV7-9 and TRBJ1-6; D not resolved. Germline CDR1 and CDR2: SEHNR and FQNEAQ (reference sequence). The V gene lost 2 bases and the J gene lost 6 bases, with 8 bases spanning the gap. The CDR3 loop spans 14 amino acids. The CDR3 DNA reads TGTGCCAGCAGCTTACCCAGCCGTAATTCACCCCTCCACTTT. This translates into CASSLPSRNSPLHF.

This clone has ten or more counts. CDR3 in amino acids: CASRTGGEPGYTF. The CDR3 DNA reads as TGTGCCAGCAGGACAGGGGGCGAGCCTGGCTACACCTTC. The rearrangement uses TRBV6-1 and TRBJ1-2; 10 bases align to TRBD1. There are 13 residues in the CDR3. Germline trimming cut 6 bases from V and 7 bases from J; bases unmatched to any gene: 5. Germline V gene sequence: CDR1 MNHNS, CDR2 SASEGT.

The chain employs TRBV24-1 and TRBJ2-6, with D possibly being TRBD1 (5 bases). The V end was cut by 4 bases, the J end by 18 bases, with 21 bases between. CDR3 size: 14 residues. Per germline, CDR1 KGHDR and CDR2 SFDVKD. CDR3 in amino acids: CATSETSGANFPTF. The CDR3 bases are TGTGCCACCAGTGAAACCTCTGGGGCCAACTTCCCGACTTTC.

This clone was picked up many times. The rearrangement joins TRBV12-3 or TRBV12-4 to TRBJ2-7, with TRBD1 identical over 8 bases. J lost 2 bases, V lost 8 bases, and 5 bases had no gene match. This CDR3 contains 13 residues. The CDR3 coding sequence is TGTGCCAGCCAAGGACAGGGAGCCTACGAGCAGTACTTC. It codes for CASQGQGAYEQYF.

There are many counts of this clone. The genes are TRBV18 and TRBJ2-7; unclear D gene. Germline V CDR1 and CDR2: KGHSH, LQKENI. V lost 8 bases, J lost 3 bases, and 17 bases lay in between. There are 14 residues in the CDR3. The CDR3: CASTSSRADYEQYF. Written as DNA, the CDR3 is TGTGCCAGCACCAGTTCACGGGCCGACTACGAGCAGTACTTC.

The chain has TRBV12-3 or TRBV12-4 and TRBJ2-6, with a possible D match to TRBD2 (6 bases). The ends were cut back, 6 bases at V and 0 bases at J, with 12 bases in the middle. CDR3 length: 16 amino acids. The DNA of the CDR3 is TGTGCCAGCAGAACGGCGGGGTACTCTGGGGCCAACGTCCTGACTTTC. Amino acids: CASRTAGYSGANVLTF.

V is TRBV7-6 and J is TRBJ2-5; possible D gene TRBD1, 5 bases. V was trimmed by 1 base and J by 2 bases, leaving 14 bases between them. The CDR3 has 16 residues. Germline loops: CDR1 SGHVS, CDR2 FNYEAQ. CDR3 loop: CASSLVRVNSQETQYF. The DNA of the CDR3 is TGTGCCAGCAGCTTAGTCAGGGTTAACAGTCAAGAGACCCAGTACTTC.